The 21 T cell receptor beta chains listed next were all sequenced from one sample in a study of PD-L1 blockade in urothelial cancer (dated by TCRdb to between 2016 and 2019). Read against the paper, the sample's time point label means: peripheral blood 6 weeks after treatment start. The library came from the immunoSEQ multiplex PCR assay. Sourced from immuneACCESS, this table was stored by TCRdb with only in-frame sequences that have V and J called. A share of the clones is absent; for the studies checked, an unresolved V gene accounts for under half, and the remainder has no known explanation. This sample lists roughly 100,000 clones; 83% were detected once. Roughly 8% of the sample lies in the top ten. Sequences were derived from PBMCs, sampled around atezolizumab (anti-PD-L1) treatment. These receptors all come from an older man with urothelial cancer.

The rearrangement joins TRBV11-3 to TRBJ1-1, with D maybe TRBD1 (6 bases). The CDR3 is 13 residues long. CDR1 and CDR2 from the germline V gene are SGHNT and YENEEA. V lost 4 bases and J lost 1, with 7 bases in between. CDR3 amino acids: CASSSDRNTEAFF. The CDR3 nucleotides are TGTGCCAGCAGCTCGGACAGGAACACTGAAGCTTTCTTT.

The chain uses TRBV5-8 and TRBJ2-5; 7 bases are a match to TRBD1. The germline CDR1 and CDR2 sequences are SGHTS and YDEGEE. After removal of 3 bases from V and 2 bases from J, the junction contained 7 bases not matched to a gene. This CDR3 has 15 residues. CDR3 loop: CASSSEGQSQETQYF. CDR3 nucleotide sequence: TGTGCCAGCAGCTCAGAGGGACAGTCACAAGAGACCCAGTACTTC.

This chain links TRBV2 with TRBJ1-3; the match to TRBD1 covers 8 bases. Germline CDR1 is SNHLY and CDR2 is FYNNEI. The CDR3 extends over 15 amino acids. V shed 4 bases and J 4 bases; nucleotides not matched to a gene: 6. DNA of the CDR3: TGTGCCAGCAGTGTTGACAGGGGAAAAGGAAACACCATATATTTT. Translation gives CASSVDRGKGNTIYF.

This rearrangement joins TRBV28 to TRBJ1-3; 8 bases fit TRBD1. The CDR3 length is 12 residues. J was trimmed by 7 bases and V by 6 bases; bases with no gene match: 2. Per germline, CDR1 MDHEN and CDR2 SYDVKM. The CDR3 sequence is CASRTGANTIYF. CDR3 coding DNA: TGTGCCAGCAGGACAGGGGCTAACACCATATATTTT.

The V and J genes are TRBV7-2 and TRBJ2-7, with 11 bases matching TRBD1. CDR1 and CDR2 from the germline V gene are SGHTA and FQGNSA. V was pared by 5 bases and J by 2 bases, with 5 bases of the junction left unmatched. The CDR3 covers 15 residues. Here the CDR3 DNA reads TGTGCCAGCAGCGGACAGGGGGCGATTCCCTACGAGCAGTACTTC. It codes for CASSGQGAIPYEQYF.

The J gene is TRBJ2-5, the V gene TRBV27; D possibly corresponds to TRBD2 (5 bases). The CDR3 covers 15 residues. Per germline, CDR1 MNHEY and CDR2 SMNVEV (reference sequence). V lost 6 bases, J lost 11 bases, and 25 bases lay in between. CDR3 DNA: TGTGCCAGCAGCGTCTTAACCGGAGGCCTGGATGATCAGTACTTC. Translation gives CASSVLTGGLDDQYF.

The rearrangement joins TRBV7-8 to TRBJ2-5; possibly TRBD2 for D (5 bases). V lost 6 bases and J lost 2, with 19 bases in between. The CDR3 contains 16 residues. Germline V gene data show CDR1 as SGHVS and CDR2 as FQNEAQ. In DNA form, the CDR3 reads TGTGCCAGCAGATTGGCGGGTCTGGGGAGTCAAGAGACCCAGTACTTC. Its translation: CASRLAGLGSQETQYF.

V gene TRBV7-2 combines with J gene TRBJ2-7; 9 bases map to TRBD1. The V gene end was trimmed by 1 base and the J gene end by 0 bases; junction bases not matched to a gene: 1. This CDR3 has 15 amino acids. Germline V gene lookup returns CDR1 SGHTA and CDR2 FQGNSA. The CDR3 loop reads CASSLEGQGSYEQYF. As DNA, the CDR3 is TGTGCCAGCAGCTTAGAGGGACAGGGCTCCTACGAGCAGTACTTC.

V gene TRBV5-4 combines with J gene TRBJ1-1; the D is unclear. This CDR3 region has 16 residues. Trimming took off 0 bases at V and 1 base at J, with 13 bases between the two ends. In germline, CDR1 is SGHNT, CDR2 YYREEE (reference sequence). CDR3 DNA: TGTGCCAGCAGCTTGGGAGGCCGGCCGGGGAACACTGAAGCTTTCTTT. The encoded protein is CASSLGGRPGNTEAFF.

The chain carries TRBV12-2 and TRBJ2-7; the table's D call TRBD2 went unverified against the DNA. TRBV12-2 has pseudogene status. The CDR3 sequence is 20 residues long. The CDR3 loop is CASRLGAGDRPHVCSYEQYF. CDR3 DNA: TGTGCAAGTCGCTTAGGTGCGGGAGACAGACCCCATGTCTGCTCCTACGAGCAGTACTTC.

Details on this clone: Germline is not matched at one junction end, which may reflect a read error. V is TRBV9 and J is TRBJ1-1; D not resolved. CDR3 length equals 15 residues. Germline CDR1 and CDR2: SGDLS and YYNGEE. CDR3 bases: TGTGCCAGAAGCGTAGGGATCGGGGAGAACACTGAAGCTTTCTTT. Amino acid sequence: CARSVGIGENTEAFF.

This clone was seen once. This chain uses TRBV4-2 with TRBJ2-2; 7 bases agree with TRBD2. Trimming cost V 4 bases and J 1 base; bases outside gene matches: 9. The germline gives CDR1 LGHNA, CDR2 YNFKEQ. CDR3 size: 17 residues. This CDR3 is CASSRQWGGGNTGELFF. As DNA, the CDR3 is TGTGCCAGCAGCCGGCAATGGGGCGGGGGGAACACCGGGGAGCTGTTTTTT.

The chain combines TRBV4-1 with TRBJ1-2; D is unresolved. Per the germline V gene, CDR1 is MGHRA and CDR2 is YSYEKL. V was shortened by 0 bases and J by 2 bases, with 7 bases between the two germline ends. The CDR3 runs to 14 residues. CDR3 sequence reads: CASSQDWQNYGYTF. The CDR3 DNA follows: TGCGCCAGCAGCCAAGATTGGCAGAACTATGGCTACACCTTC.

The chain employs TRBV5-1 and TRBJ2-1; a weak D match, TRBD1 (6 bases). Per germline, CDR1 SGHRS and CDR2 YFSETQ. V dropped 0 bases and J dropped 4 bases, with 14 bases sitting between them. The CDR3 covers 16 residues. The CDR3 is CASSLAIGQNYNEQFF. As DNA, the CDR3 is TGCGCCAGCAGCTTGGCCATCGGACAGAATTACAATGAGCAGTTCTTC.

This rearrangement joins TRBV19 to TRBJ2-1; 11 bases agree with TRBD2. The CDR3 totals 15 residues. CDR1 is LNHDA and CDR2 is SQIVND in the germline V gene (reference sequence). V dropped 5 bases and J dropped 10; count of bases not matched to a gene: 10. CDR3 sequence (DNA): TGTGCCAGTAGTCAGGCTAGCGGGAGGACTAGGGAGCAGTTCTTC. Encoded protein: CASSQASGRTREQFF.

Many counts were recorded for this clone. The CDR3 here is CASSDGTGVEQYF. CDR3 sequence (DNA): TGTGCCAGTAGTGACGGGACAGGGGTCGAGCAGTACTTC. The rearrangement links TRBV19 to TRBJ2-7, with 10 bases lining up with TRBD1. V shed 5 bases, J shed 6 bases, and the junction held 4 bases outside the gene matches. This CDR3 is built from 13 residues. CDR1 and CDR2 from the germline V gene are LNHDA and SQIVND (reference sequence).

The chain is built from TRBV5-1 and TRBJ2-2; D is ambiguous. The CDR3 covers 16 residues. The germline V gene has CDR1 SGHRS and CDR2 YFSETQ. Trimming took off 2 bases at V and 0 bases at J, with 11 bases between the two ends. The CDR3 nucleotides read TGCGCCAGCAGCTTTGTCACACAGCCGAACACCGGGGAGCTGTTTTTT. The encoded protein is CASSFVTQPNTGELFF.

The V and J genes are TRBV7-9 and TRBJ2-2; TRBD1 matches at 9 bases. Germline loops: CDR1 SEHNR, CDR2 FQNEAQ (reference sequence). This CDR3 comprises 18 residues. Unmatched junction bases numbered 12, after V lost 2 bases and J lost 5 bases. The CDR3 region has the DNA TGTGCCAGCAGCTTACGCGTGGGGGGACAGGGTCAAACCGGGGAGCTGTTTTTT. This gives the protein CASSLRVGGQGQTGELFF. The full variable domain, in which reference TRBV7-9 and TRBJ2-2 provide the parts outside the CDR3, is DTGVSQNPRHKITKRGQNVTFRCDPISEHNRLYWYRQTLGQGPEFLTYFQNEAQLEKSRLLSDRFSAERPKGSFSTLEIQRTEQGDSAMYLCASSLRVGGQGQTGELFFGEGSRLTVL.

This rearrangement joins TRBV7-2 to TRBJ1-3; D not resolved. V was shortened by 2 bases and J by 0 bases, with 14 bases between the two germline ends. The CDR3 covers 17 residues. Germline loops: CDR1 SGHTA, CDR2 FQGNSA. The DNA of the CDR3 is TGTGCCAGCAGCTTATATATCGGAGTAACCTCTGGAAACACCATATATTTT. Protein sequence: CASSLYIGVTSGNTIYF.

CDR3 DNA: TGTGCCAGCAGCTTAGTCCAGGGCCTTTCCGGAAAACTGTTTTTT. This encodes CASSLVQGLSGKLFF. This chain uses TRBV7-2 with TRBJ1-4; possible D gene TRBD1, 5 bases. The CDR3 runs to 15 residues. V shed 1 base and J shed 10 bases, with 16 bases lying between them. In germline, CDR1 is SGHTA, CDR2 FQGNSA.

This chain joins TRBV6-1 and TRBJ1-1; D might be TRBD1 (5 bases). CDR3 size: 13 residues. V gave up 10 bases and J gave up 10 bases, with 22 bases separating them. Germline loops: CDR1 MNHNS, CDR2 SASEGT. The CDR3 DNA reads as TGTGCCACCTACCCGGACAATCGCCCCTTAGCTTTCTTT. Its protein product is CATYPDNRPLAFF.